This TCR beta chain was documented in a study of blood T cell repertoires in COVID-19 (dated by TCRdb to 2020 to 2021). Concerning the study at large: Samples from collaborators originated in the United States, Italy and Spain and spanned both the acute and convalescent phases of COVID-19. The prospective study material was composed of cDNA or gDNA derived from T cells, B-cell-depleted T cells, or PBMCs. Deeply sampled blood TCRbeta repertoires from subjects exposed to, actively infected with, or recovered from COVID-19 were included in the dataset. The repertoires were released in a freely available public database meant as a resource for research on the immune response to SARS-CoV-2. The samples were drawn from the first 160 participants of the ongoing ImmuneRACE study and from under 1,500 subjects provided by 6 global collaborators. Nearly every sample came with metadata listing a de-identified subject ID, COVID-19 status, age in years and sex. Where available, HLA class I and class II types were obtained from metadata supplied by the sample provider rather than from assay-based typing. What the work shows at the level of the full study, not this receptor alone: The amount of clinical and demographic metadata varied by source and participant and was provided uncurated.

The immunoSEQ Assay, a bias-controlled multiplex PCR, was used to amplify TCRbeta CDR3 regions from genomic DNA. Per the source publication's procedure: The number of nucleated cells in each sample was estimated by amplification of reference gene primers within the assay. To quantify the absolute abundance of each unique TCRbeta CDR3 rearrangement, sequence reads were collapsed and filtered. For each sample, productive Simpson clonality was calculated as the square root of Simpson's diversity index over productive rearrangements. The source is immuneACCESS, and TCRdb retained only in-frame sequences with V and J called. Part of the clones is not carried over; for the studies checked, unresolved V genes explain less than half of this, and the remainder is unexplained. D and trimming come from the DNA, and the V and J calls and clone size come from that table. The sample records some 170,000 clones, about nine tenths of which are singletons. Approximately 1.4% of the sample belongs to the ten largest clones.

Whole blood was collected in K2EDTA tubes by collaborating institutions according to the institutions' own protocols. For TCRbeta analysis, collaborators shipped samples in one of three forms: frozen whole blood, isolated PBMCs, or DNA extracted from either of those sample types. As to this clone: Its binding antigen is unknown. No much larger clone is present one base from it, and per-base qualities are unavailable.

The CDR3 numbers 18 residues from cysteine through phenylalanine. The DNA shown is the 54-base CDR3, in frame from base 1. CDR1 and CDR2 were assigned from the germline V gene as LGHNA and YNFKEQ. Compared with germline, V lacks 3 bases and J lacks 1 base; bases without a gene match: 9. The receptor was isolated from a woman in her 50s with acute or convalescent COVID-19. The rearranged segments are TRBV4-2 and TRBJ2-2; 9 bases in between match TRBD2. Input material: peripheral blood. In nucleotide form, the sequence is TGTGCCAGCAGCCACTTCACGGAAGCGGGGGGGAACACCGGGGAGCTGTTTTTT. This gives the protein CASSHFTEAGGNTGELFF.